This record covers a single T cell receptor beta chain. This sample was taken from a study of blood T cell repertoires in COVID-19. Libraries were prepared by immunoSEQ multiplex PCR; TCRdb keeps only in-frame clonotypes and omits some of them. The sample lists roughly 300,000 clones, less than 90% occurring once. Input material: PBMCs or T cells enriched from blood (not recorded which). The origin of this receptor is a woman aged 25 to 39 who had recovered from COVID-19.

CDR3 nucleotide sequence: TGTGCCAGCAGCTCTCGAGGGACAGGGGGTGGGCAGTACTTC. Translated, it gives CASSSRGTGGGQYF. The chain uses TRBV11-2 and TRBJ2-7; 11 bases agree with TRBD1. V dropped 4 bases and J dropped 9; count of bases not matched to a gene: 8. CDR3 size: 14 residues. Germline V gene lookup returns CDR1 SGHAT and CDR2 FQNNGV.